In its sample, the clone carrying this T cell receptor beta chain was seen once. The source of the sample is a study of OX40 agonist ivuxolimab in advanced cancers. The CDR3 spans 15 residues. Deletions cut 4 bases from V and 6 bases from J, with 19 bases between. From germline, CDR1 is SGDLS and CDR2 YYNGEE. The data were produced by immunoSEQ multiplex PCR, yet TCRdb's version contains in-frame clones alone and is incomplete. The data contain some 33,000 clones, approximately 88% of them singletons. This specimen was CD4+ or CD8+ T cells sorted from blood, taken in a trial of the OX40 agonist ivuxolimab. The sequence was obtained from an adult with an advanced solid tumor such as melanoma, head and neck, liver or kidney cancer. This sequence joins TRBV9 and TRBJ1-1; D perhaps matches TRBD1 (6 bases). The CDR3 DNA follows: TGTGCCAGCAGCCCTCCGGCGGGGGAGGGGGCTGAAGCTTTCTTT. Translated: CASSPPAGEGAEAFF.